The TCR beta chain described here comes from a study of cytomegalovirus exposure and HLA in healthy donors. Generated by immunoSEQ multiplex PCR, the TCRdb table keeps only in-frame clones and is missing some. Found here are roughly 120,000 clones, approximately 94% of them singletons; the top ten hold approximately 1.3%. This CDR3 comprises 15 residues. The trim removed 6 bases at V and 5 bases at J, leaving 10 bases unmatched. Germline-derived CDR1 and CDR2 are LNHDA and SQIVND (reference sequence). The source material was PBMCs. The source of this sequence is a woman aged 18-29 years in good health and CMV-seronegative. The chain links TRBV19 to TRBJ2-7, with TRBD1 matching over 10 bases. DNA of the CDR3: TGTGCCAGTAGCCCCCGACAGGGGGCCAGGGACGAGCAGTACTTC. Amino acid sequence: CASSPRQGARDEQYF.